The entry that follows covers one T cell receptor beta chain sequence. Its matching antigen is unknown. CDR1 is SGHNT and CDR2 is YENEEA in the germline V gene. The germline V and J ends were trimmed by 2 bases and 1 base, with 6 bases remaining between them. CDR3 size: 13 residues. TCRdb's table, derived via immunoSEQ multiplex PCR, lists solely in-frame clones and lacks some. The table shows around 95,000 clones, with approximately 91% occurring only once. This record comes from a study of siplizumab effects on memory and regulatory T cells. The study, taken as a whole, reports: The study found that siplizumab significantly reduced alloreactive sequences traceable to unstimulated CD4+ memory cells.

The TCR originated in a human donor in good health. The V call is TRBV11-3, the J call TRBJ2-7, with D possibly TRBD1 on 5 matching bases. Sequencing was carried out using CD4+ T cells sorted from blood. CDR3 protein: CASSLQGSYEQYF. In DNA form, the CDR3 reads TGTGCCAGCAGCTTACAGGGTTCCTACGAGCAGTACTTC. The entire variable domain, with the rest obtained from reference TRBV11-3 and TRBJ2-7, is as follows: EAGVVQSPRYKIIEKKQPVAFWCNPISGHNTLYWYLQNLGQGPELLIRYENEEAVDDSQLPKDRFSAERLKGVDSTLKIQPAELGDSAVYLCASSLQGSYEQYFGPGTRLTVT.